What follows describes a single T cell receptor (beta chain). Its antigen is unknown. 60 Vbeta and 13 Jbeta primers were used in PCR. TCRdb's table, derived via immunoSEQ multiplex PCR, lists solely in-frame clones and lacks some. The sample yields roughly 170,000 clones, 70% to 85% seen once. The data stem from a study of cytomegalovirus exposure and HLA in healthy donors. Trimming took 4 bases from V and 1 from J; bases not matched to a gene: 6. The CDR3 sequence is 15 residues long. Looked up from germline, CDR1 is ENHRY and CDR2 is SYGVKD. The study, taken as a whole, reports: Three of the chains that were CMV-associated were confirmed in vitro to be specific for CMV antigens. Cytomegalovirus-associated TCR beta chains were listed, numbering 150 to 200.

This sequence joins TRBV10-3 and TRBJ2-5; 7 bases align to TRBD2. The sample was PBMCs. This TCR was recovered from a girl aged 2-10 years in good health and CMV-seropositive. The CDR3 DNA reads TGTGCCATCAGTGCGTGGGAGGGCCGCCAAGAGACCCAGTACTTC. Translated, it gives CAISAWEGRQETQYF.